This is a list of T cell receptor beta chains from one sample in a study of Ad26.COV2.S vaccination and SARS-CoV-2 variants. The method was immunoSEQ multiplex PCR; TCRdb's version includes in-frame clones alone and lacks a portion of them. Of about half a million clones listed, about 88% were seen once; the top ten hold 1.5% to 2%. Source: peripheral blood, taken in a trial of Ad26.COV2.S vaccine versus placebo. The receptors were sampled from a person between 18 and 65 years old who received the Ad26.COV2.S COVID-19 vaccine or a placebo. Both conserved end residues are part of each CDR3. D genes are given only for firm matches. Size is stated for part of the rows, as once, few or many counts, or as a class when the clone is expanded.

abundance,j_gene,d_gene,v_gene,CDR3aa,CDR3nt
-,TRBJ1-1,TRBD1,TRBV30,CAWSWTGTTEAFF,TGTGCCTGGAGTTGGACAGGTACCACTGAAGCTTTCTTT
-,TRBJ2-1,-,TRBV28,CASSSGRATSREQFF,TGTGCCAGCAGTTCGGGAAGGGCCACGTCCCGAGAACAGTTCTTC
-,TRBJ2-7,TRBD1,TRBV15,CATLPQGVTYEQYF,TGTGCCACCTTGCCCCAGGGGGTAACCTACGAGCAGTACTTC
-,TRBJ2-2,-,TRBV5-1,CASASGGPTGPTVGRELFF,TGCGCCAGCGCCTCCGGTGGTCCCACAGGGCCGACTGTGGGAAGGGAGCTGTTTTTT
-,TRBJ2-3,-,TRBV27,CATAGGEALTDTQYF,TGTGCCACCGCGGGTGGGGAAGCCCTCACAGATACGCAGTATTTT
-,TRBJ2-1,TRBD2,TRBV28,CASSGLGTYNEQFF,TGTGCCAGCTCGGGACTAGGTACCTACAATGAGCAGTTCTTC
once,TRBJ2-7,-,TRBV12-3/TRBV12-4,CASRGWTSYEQYF,TGTGCCAGCAGGGGATGGACCTCCTACGAGCAGTACTTC
-,TRBJ1-2,TRBD1,TRBV6-5,CASSARQGAGGYTF,TGTGCCAGCAGCGCTAGACAGGGGGCGGGCGGCTACACCTTC
-,TRBJ2-1,TRBD2,TRBV27,CASSPPKLAGDRNEQFF,TGTGCCAGCAGTCCCCCTAAACTAGCGGGGGACCGGAATGAGCAGTTCTTC
-,TRBJ2-1,TRBD2,TRBV3-1/TRBV3-2,CASSQDQLGGSGEHNEQFF,TGTGCCAGCAGCCAAGATCAGTTGGGGGGGAGCGGAGAACACAATGAGCAGTTCTTC
once,TRBJ2-1,-,TRBV7-9,CASSGLGPTSSYNEQFF,TGTGCCAGCAGCGGTTTGGGTCCCACGAGCTCCTACAATGAGCAGTTCTTC
once,TRBJ2-7,TRBD2,TRBV3-1/TRBV3-2,CASSQDLLAGGSGEQYF,TGTGCCAGCAGCCAAGATCTGCTAGCGGGAGGCTCTGGCGAGCAGTACTTC
-,TRBJ1-2,-,TRBV6-6,CASRPQGTSYGYTF,TGTGCCAGCAGGCCCCAGGGGACATCCTATGGCTACACCTTC
few,TRBJ1-3,-,TRBV6-5,CASSTGFSGNTIYF,TGTGCCAGCAGCACAGGGTTTTCTGGAAACACCATATATTTT
-,TRBJ1-5,-,TRBV7-8,CASSLGRSNQPQHF,TGTGCCAGCAGCTTAGGCAGGTCTAATCAGCCCCAGCATTTT
-,TRBJ2-5,-,TRBV25-1,CASSDIKTQYF,TGTGCCAGCAGTGATATAAAGACCCAGTACTTC
once,TRBJ1-1,TRBD1,TRBV25-1,CASSSDRGEAFF,TGTGCCAGCAGTAGTGACAGGGGAGAAGCTTTCTTT
-,TRBJ1-2,-,TRBV6-5,CASSTRTDGYTF,TGTGCCAGCAGTACCCGTACGGATGGCTACACCTTC
-,TRBJ2-7,-,TRBV19,CASRSRAGTASYEQYF,TGTGCCAGTAGAAGCCGAGCCGGGACGGCATCCTACGAGCAGTACTTC
-,TRBJ1-4,-,TRBV5-6,CASSGYGSSATNEKLFF,TGTGCCAGCAGCGGGTATGGCAGCTCTGCAACTAATGAAAAACTGTTTTTT
-,TRBJ2-7,TRBD1,TRBV5-1,CASSLDTGGGSEQYF,TGCGCCAGCAGCTTGGACACAGGGGGAGGAAGCGAGCAGTACTTC
-,TRBJ1-2,TRBD1,TRBV5-1,CASSLGTARSYGYTF,TGCGCCAGCAGCCTGGGGACAGCCCGGAGCTATGGCTACACCTTC
once,TRBJ1-1,TRBD1,TRBV18,CASSPRGQGARVEAFF,TGTGCCAGCTCACCAAGGGGACAGGGGGCGCGGGTTGAAGCTTTCTTT
-,TRBJ2-2,-,TRBV5-1,CASRKAGANRMTGELFF,TGCGCCAGCAGAAAAGCCGGGGCAAATAGAATGACCGGGGAGCTGTTTTTT
-,TRBJ1-4,-,TRBV29-1,CSVASHGNEKLFF,TGCAGCGTTGCCTCTCACGGTAATGAAAAACTGTTTTTT
-,TRBJ1-1,-,TRBV29-1,CSVAAGVANTEAFF,TGCAGCGTTGCGGCAGGGGTTGCGAACACTGAAGCTTTCTTT
-,TRBJ1-4,-,TRBV6-1,CASSEVGPVREKLFF,TGTGCCAGCAGTGAGGTGGGGCCAGTCCGTGAAAAACTGTTTTTT
-,TRBJ1-2,TRBD1,TRBV6-2/TRBV6-3,CASSSPGQPLRYGYTF,TGTGCCAGCAGTTCTCCGGGACAGCCGCTTCGGTATGGCTACACCTTC
-,TRBJ2-7,TRBD1,TRBV5-1,CASSFDGTESYEQYF,TGCGCCAGCAGCTTCGACGGGACAGAATCCTACGAGCAGTACTTC
-,TRBJ2-2,-,TRBV25-1,CASSESPLTGVNTGELFF,TGTGCCAGCAGTGAATCCCCTTTGACAGGCGTTAACACCGGGGAGCTGTTTTTT
-,TRBJ2-7,-,TRBV21-1,CASSKGTWSPNPHYEQYF,TGTGCCAGCAGCAAAGGCACCTGGAGCCCCAACCCACACTACGAGCAGTACTTC
-,TRBJ2-5,-,TRBV7-2,CASSPRVRTQKGETQYF,TGTGCCAGCAGCCCCCGGGTGCGGACTCAAAAGGGGGAGACCCAGTACTTC
-,TRBJ2-7,-,TRBV28,CASSPPSSSYEQYF,TGTGCCAGCAGTCCCCCCAGCTCTTCCTACGAGCAGTACTTC
-,TRBJ2-7,TRBD1,TRBV9,CASSVGPTGNNEQYF,TGTGCCAGCAGCGTGGGACCGACAGGGAACAACGAGCAGTACTTC
-,TRBJ2-3,-,TRBV18,CASSPATTDTQYF,TGTGCCAGCTCACCCGCTACCACAGATACGCAGTATTTT
-,TRBJ1-2,-,TRBV4-1,CASSQDRTILYGYTF,TGCGCCAGCAGCCAAGATAGGACGATCCTTTATGGCTACACCTTC
-,TRBJ2-1,TRBD2,TRBV7-3,CASSPRTSGDNEQFF,TGTGCCAGCAGCCCTCGGACTAGCGGGGACAATGAGCAGTTCTTC
-,TRBJ2-7,-,TRBV2,CASSAQDYEQYF,TGTGCCAGCAGTGCTCAGGACTACGAGCAGTACTTC
-,TRBJ2-1,TRBD2,TRBV14,CASSQAGGPVNEQFF,TGTGCCAGCAGCCAAGCGGGAGGGCCTGTCAATGAGCAGTTCTTC
-,TRBJ2-3,TRBD2,TRBV18,CASSPPSSGGSTDTQYF,TGTGCCAGCTCACCACCCTCCAGCGGGGGATCCACAGATACGCAGTATTTT
-,TRBJ1-5,TRBD1,TRBV2,CASRGDRVRIQPQHF,TGTGCCAGCAGGGGGGACAGGGTAAGAATACAGCCCCAGCATTTT
-,TRBJ1-2,-,TRBV6-5,CASRETGYGYTF,TGTGCCAGCAGGGAGACGGGGTATGGCTACACCTTC
-,TRBJ2-1,-,TRBV2,CASISQGLSSYNEQFF,TGTGCCAGCATAAGTCAGGGACTCTCTTCCTACAATGAGCAGTTCTTC
-,TRBJ1-5,TRBD1,TRBV18,CASSPMTGFKPQHF,TGTGCCAGCTCACCCATGACAGGGTTTAAGCCCCAGCATTTT
-,TRBJ2-2,TRBD2,TRBV7-9,CASIKRDMAGELFF,TGTGCCAGCATTAAGCGGGATATGGCCGGGGAGCTGTTTTTT
-,TRBJ2-1,TRBD1,TRBV9,CASSPHFPGQGGNEQFF,TGTGCCAGCAGCCCCCACTTTCCGGGACAGGGAGGCAATGAGCAGTTCTTC
-,TRBJ1-2,-,TRBV29-1,CSVAMAVGGYTF,TGCAGCGTCGCGATGGCCGTGGGGGGCTACACCTTC